This T cell receptor (beta chain) was identified during a study of T cells after yellow fever vaccination. Whole-study results and caveats: There was a possibility that FACS-sorted repertoires contained abundant clonotypes contaminating from the bulk population. A weaker but faster secondary response was observed, peaking on day 5 versus 15.

Comment on this clonotype: Its cognate antigen is unknown.

TCRdb reprocessed the 5' RACE reads with MiXCR, giving one entry per CDR3 protein. The table includes around 320,000 distinct CDR3 sequences, approximately 12% detected once. V was pared by 0 bases and J by 2 bases, with 6 bases of the junction left unmatched. The CDR3 totals 16 residues. Germline loops: CDR1 SGHNT, CDR2 YYREEE (reference sequence). The receptor's source is a man aged 18 to 29 who received the YFV17D yellow fever vaccine. V is TRBV5-4 and J is TRBJ1-2; 8 positions match TRBD1. The source material was CD4+ T cells sorted from PBMCs, sampled 45 days after the yellow fever booster vaccination. CDR3 residues: CASSLEGWDRNYGYTF. Written as DNA, the CDR3 is TGTGCCAGCAGCTTGGAAGGGTGGGACAGGAACTATGGCTACACCTTC.